Sequencing of this T cell receptor beta chain was carried out in a study of blood T cell repertoires in COVID-19. The CDR3 consists of 13 residues. V was pared by 3 bases and J by 6 bases, with 12 bases between. Germline V gene sequence: CDR1 MNHEY, CDR2 SMNVEV (reference sequence). Repertoires were generated with immunoSEQ multiplex PCR, while TCRdb's copy carries only in-frame clones and drops some. This sample has approximately 180,000 clones, with 75% to 90% found just once. The chain links TRBV27 to TRBJ2-7; D is perhaps TRBD1 (6 bases). Specimen: peripheral blood. The source is a woman between 40 and 55 years old with COVID-19, enrolled during active disease. The CDR3 loop is CASSFGQRAEQYF. As DNA, the CDR3 is TGTGCCAGCAGTTTCGGACAGAGGGCCGAGCAGTACTTC.